A selection of T cell receptor beta chains follows, all from one sample in a study of blood T cell repertoires in COVID-19. Produced via immunoSEQ multiplex PCR; TCRdb's table is partial and in-frame only. The sample has some 370,000 clones; 75% to 90% are singletons. The sample taken for sequencing was PBMCs or T cells enriched from blood (not recorded which). The receptor set was obtained from a woman in her forties or fifties who had recovered from COVID-19. CDR3s include the opening cysteine and the closing phenylalanine or tryptophan. D genes are given only for firm matches. A row's size may be missing; if present it is once, few, many or a size class.

J: TRBJ1-5; D: TRBD1; size: NA; V: TRBV5-4; CDR3: CASSRQGAQPQHF; DNA: TGTGCCAGCAGCCGACAGGGGGCTCAGCCCCAGCATTTT
J: TRBJ2-7; D: NA; size: NA; V: TRBV4-2; CDR3: CASSQVGGVNEQYF; DNA: TGTGCCAGCAGCCAAGTGGGGGGTGTTAACGAGCAGTACTTC
J: TRBJ2-7; D: NA; size: NA; V: TRBV21-1; CDR3: CASSKADLGDRVYEQYF; DNA: TGTGCCAGCAGCAAAGCGGACTTGGGGGACAGGGTCTACGAGCAGTACTTC
J: TRBJ1-3; D: NA; size: NA; V: TRBV11-3; CDR3: CASSPGVDSGNTIYF; DNA: TGTGCCAGCAGCCCAGGGGTCGACTCTGGAAACACCATATATTTT
J: TRBJ1-5; D: NA; size: NA; V: TRBV30; CDR3: CAWSVKSAGQPQHF; DNA: TGTGCCTGGAGTGTTAAAAGCGCGGGTCAGCCCCAGCATTTT
J: TRBJ2-3; D: NA; size: few; V: TRBV3-1/TRBV3-2; CDR3: CASSQDTRGTQYF; DNA: TGTGCCAGCAGCCAAGACACCCGGGGTACGCAGTATTTT
J: TRBJ1-4; D: NA; size: few; V: TRBV9; CDR3: CASSVAGPGREKLFF; DNA: TGTGCCAGCAGCGTAGCGGGTCCCGGGAGGGAAAAACTGTTTTTT
J: TRBJ2-1; D: NA; size: NA; V: TRBV7-2; CDR3: CASSVDRNTYNEQFF; DNA: TGTGCCAGCAGCGTCGACAGAAATACCTACAATGAGCAGTTCTTC
J: TRBJ1-1; D: NA; size: NA; V: TRBV18; CDR3: CASSPTPGTEAFF; DNA: TGTGCCAGCTCACCCACCCCCGGGACTGAAGCTTTCTTT
J: TRBJ1-2; D: NA; size: NA; V: TRBV19; CDR3: CASRPMAELYGYTF; DNA: TGTGCCAGCAGGCCGATGGCTGAACTCTATGGCTACACCTTC
J: TRBJ1-5; D: TRBD1; size: NA; V: TRBV6-5; CDR3: CASKLGDRDQPQHF; DNA: TGTGCCAGCAAATTGGGAGACAGGGATCAGCCCCAGCATTTT
J: TRBJ2-3; D: TRBD2; size: NA; V: TRBV4-2; CDR3: CASSRDAGEGTDTQYF; DNA: TGTGCCAGCAGCCGGGACGCGGGAGAGGGCACAGATACGCAGTATTTT
J: TRBJ1-3; D: TRBD1; size: medium-sized; V: TRBV4-2; CDR3: CASSIPGTGAGNTIYF; DNA: TGTGCCAGCAGCATTCCCGGGACAGGGGCTGGAAACACCATATATTTT
J: TRBJ2-1; D: TRBD2; size: NA; V: TRBV5-1; CDR3: CASSTISGSPYNEQFF; DNA: TGCGCCAGCAGCACAATTAGCGGGAGCCCCTACAATGAGCAGTTCTTC
J: TRBJ1-2; D: TRBD1; size: NA; V: TRBV19; CDR3: CASSIEGQGAYGYTF; DNA: TGTGCCAGTAGTATAGAGGGACAGGGGGCTTATGGCTACACCTTC
J: TRBJ1-4; D: NA; size: NA; V: TRBV19; CDR3: CASSGSNEKLFF; DNA: TGTGCCAGTAGTGGGAGTAATGAAAAACTGTTTTTT
J: TRBJ1-5; D: NA; size: NA; V: TRBV2; CDR3: CASSEALQGSNQPQHF; DNA: TGTGCCAGCAGTGAAGCGCTTCAGGGGTCGAATCAGCCCCAGCATTTT
J: TRBJ1-1; D: TRBD1; size: NA; V: TRBV11-3; CDR3: CASSWGQGNTEAFF; DNA: TGTGCCAGCAGCTGGGGACAGGGAAACACTGAAGCTTTCTTT
J: TRBJ1-1; D: TRBD1; size: NA; V: TRBV19; CDR3: CASILNDRGESTEAFF; DNA: TGTGCCAGTATCTTAAACGACAGGGGAGAAAGCACTGAAGCTTTCTTT
J: TRBJ1-2; D: TRBD1; size: few; V: TRBV5-4; CDR3: CASSPDRGYGYTF; DNA: TGTGCCAGCAGCCCAGACAGGGGGTACGGCTACACCTTC